The rows below give T cell receptor beta chains drawn from one sample of a study of beta chain features in type 1 diabetes. Method: immunoSEQ multiplex PCR; TCRdb's copy keeps in-frame clones and lacks some. In the table there are hundreds of thousands of clones, about 14% of which are singletons. The specimen was naive CD4+ T cells from blood. The receptors shown here come from a man aged 18 to 30 with type 1 diabetes. CDR3s include the opening cysteine and the closing phenylalanine or tryptophan. The D gene is left open where the match is weak. Size is omitted from some rows. Given values are once, few, many or a class for expanded clones.

cdr3_length | j_call | d_call | v_call | clone_size | cdr3_aa | cdr3_nt
14 | TRBJ2-3 | - | TRBV9 | few | CASSPGLGTDTQYF | TGTGCCAGCAGCCCTGGGCTGGGCACAGATACGCAGTATTTT
14 | TRBJ2-5 | TRBD2 | TRBV6-5 | - | CASSRTSGQETQYF | TGTGCCAGCAGCCGGACTAGCGGACAAGAGACCCAGTACTTC
16 | TRBJ2-3 | - | TRBV5-1 | - | CASRPNPTADTDTQYF | TGCGCCAGCAGACCAAATCCGACAGCAGACACAGATACGCAGTATTTT
12 | TRBJ1-6 | - | TRBV18 | - | CASSPDNSPLHF | TGTGCCAGCTCACCAGATAATTCACCCCTCCACTTT
13 | TRBJ2-3 | - | TRBV29-1 | - | CSSEGRFTDTQYF | TGCAGCTCCGAAGGAAGGTTCACAGATACGCAGTATTTT
14 | TRBJ2-7 | - | TRBV5-1 | - | CASSEAGAPYEQYF | TGCGCCAGCAGCGAAGCCGGGGCCCCCTACGAGCAGTACTTC
14 | TRBJ2-5 | - | TRBV9 | few | CASSPGHHQETQYF | TGTGCCAGCAGCCCGGGACACCACCAAGAGACCCAGTACTTC
15 | TRBJ1-3 | TRBD1 | TRBV30 | - | CAWSAGQLSGNTIYF | TGTGCCTGGAGTGCGGGACAGCTATCTGGAAACACCATATATTTT
11 | TRBJ1-2 | - | TRBV29-1 | few | CSVVRSSGYTF | TGCAGCGTTGTCCGGTCTAGTGGCTACACCTTC
17 | TRBJ2-5 | TRBD2 | TRBV9 | - | CASSEGTSGGLQETQYF | TGTGCCAGCAGCGAGGGGACTAGCGGGGGCCTACAAGAGACCCAGTACTTC
15 | TRBJ2-7 | TRBD1 | TRBV18 | few | CASSPSTGGYYEQYF | TGTGCCAGCTCACCATCGACAGGGGGCTACTACGAGCAGTACTTC
15 | TRBJ1-2 | - | TRBV7-9 | few | CASSFLQGRDYGYTF | TGTGCCAGCAGCTTCCTTCAAGGCAGGGACTATGGCTACACCTTC
14 | TRBJ1-2 | TRBD1 | TRBV2 | - | CASIFAQGAAGYTF | TGTGCCAGCATTTTCGCACAGGGGGCGGCTGGCTACACCTTC
15 | TRBJ2-7 | TRBD1 | TRBV7-2 | - | CASSLGTGGSYEQYF | TGTGCCAGCAGCTTAGGGACAGGAGGCTCCTACGAGCAGTACTTC
10 | TRBJ2-1 | - | TRBV29-1 | - | CSGETNEQFF | TGCAGCGGTGAGACCAATGAGCAGTTCTTC
17 | TRBJ2-5 | TRBD2 | TRBV30 | - | CAWMASGLAGIWETQYF | TGTGCCTGGATGGCGTCGGGACTAGCGGGAATCTGGGAGACCCAGTACTTC
13 | TRBJ2-7 | - | TRBV28 | - | CASSLTSPYEQYF | TGTGCCAGCAGTTTGACATCACCCTACGAGCAGTACTTC
13 | TRBJ1-2 | - | TRBV10-3 | - | CAITLDRGGGYTF | TGTGCCATCACCCTGGACCGGGGTGGAGGCTACACCTTC
12 | TRBJ2-7 | - | TRBV7-9 | few | CASSLIRDEQYF | TGTGCCAGCAGCTTAATCAGGGACGAGCAGTACTTC
13 | TRBJ2-3 | TRBD1 | TRBV2 | few | CASSKGGREAQYF | TGTGCCAGCAGTAAAGGGGGCCGAGAGGCGCAGTATTTT
16 | TRBJ2-5 | TRBD2 | TRBV7-8 | few | CASSPRLAGGQETQYF | TGTGCCAGCAGCCCCCGACTAGCGGGGGGCCAAGAGACCCAGTACTTC
14 | TRBJ1-4 | - | TRBV2 | - | CASTGGTTNEKLFF | TGTGCCAGCACAGGAGGGACGACTAATGAAAAACTGTTTTTT
11 | TRBJ2-7 | - | TRBV5-1 | - | CASSPGYEQYF | TGCGCCAGCAGCCCGGGGTACGAGCAGTACTTC
15 | TRBJ2-1 | - | TRBV15 | - | CATSRRTGGYNEQFF | TGTGCCACCAGTCGGAGAACTGGTGGGTACAATGAGCAGTTCTTC
12 | TRBJ2-5 | - | TRBV29-1 | few | CSVTPGSETQYF | TGCAGCGTGACTCCAGGGTCAGAGACCCAGTACTTC
15 | TRBJ1-6 | TRBD1 | TRBV6-1 | - | CASSEIGQGVSPLHF | TGTGCCAGCAGTGAAATTGGACAGGGGGTCTCACCCCTCCACTTT
14 | TRBJ1-2 | TRBD1 | TRBV29-1 | - | CSVRTGASNYGYTF | TGCAGCGTGCGGACAGGAGCCTCCAACTATGGCTACACCTTC
13 | TRBJ1-2 | TRBD1 | TRBV6-1 | - | CASKLGQQYAYTF | TGTGCCAGCAAGTTGGGACAGCAATATGCCTACACCTTC
13 | TRBJ2-7 | - | TRBV7-9 | - | CASSLQGSDEQYF | TGTGCCAGCAGCTTACAGGGCAGCGACGAGCAGTACTTC
15 | TRBJ1-6 | - | TRBV5-6 | - | CASSLWQGDNSPLHF | TGTGCCAGCAGCTTGTGGCAGGGCGATAATTCACCCCTCCACTTT
16 | TRBJ2-7 | TRBD2 | TRBV7-9 | - | CASSPGTNRGSYEQYF | TGTGCCAGCAGCCCCGGGACTAACAGAGGCTCCTACGAGCAGTACTTC
16 | TRBJ2-1 | TRBD2 | TRBV7-2 | few | CASSPQLAGTYNEQFF | TGTGCCAGCAGCCCACAGTTAGCGGGCACGTACAATGAGCAGTTCTTC
15 | TRBJ1-5 | TRBD1 | TRBV5-1 | few | CASSLGTGFNQPQHF | TGCGCCAGCAGCTTGGGGACAGGTTTCAATCAGCCCCAGCATTTT
15 | TRBJ2-7 | - | TRBV5-1 | - | CASSLERGMHYEQYF | TGCGCCAGCAGCTTGGAACGGGGGATGCACTACGAGCAGTACTTC
14 | TRBJ1-2 | - | TRBV5-4 | - | CASSLSLQDYGYTF | TGTGCCAGCAGCTTGTCGTTACAAGACTATGGCTACACCTTC
15 | TRBJ2-7 | - | TRBV7-3 | - | CASSPNLGGNYEQYF | TGTGCCAGCAGCCCCAACCTTGGGGGTAACTACGAGCAGTACTTC
15 | TRBJ2-3 | TRBD2 | TRBV9 | - | CASSVSAGSRDTQYF | TGTGCCAGCAGCGTATCAGCGGGGTCCAGAGATACGCAGTATTTT
14 | TRBJ2-1 | - | TRBV7-2 | - | CASSRDGVYNEQFF | TGTGCCAGCAGCCGAGACGGAGTCTACAATGAGCAGTTCTTC
12 | TRBJ1-2 | - | TRBV4-1 | - | CASKAGNYGYTF | TGCGCCAGCAAAGCCGGGAACTATGGCTACACCTTC
15 | TRBJ2-7 | - | TRBV28 | few | CASSSTQRPEYEQYF | TGTGCCAGCAGTTCCACCCAGCGCCCAGAGTACGAGCAGTACTTC
13 | TRBJ2-7 | - | TRBV7-2 | few | CASSKQETYEQYF | TGTGCCAGCAGCAAACAGGAAACCTACGAGCAGTACTTC
13 | TRBJ1-2 | - | TRBV4-2 | few | CASSISPADGYTF | TGTGCCAGCAGCATTAGCCCCGCGGATGGCTACACCTTC
15 | TRBJ2-5 | TRBD1 | TRBV5-1 | few | CASMVAGTGSETQYF | TGCGCCAGCATGGTTGCAGGGACAGGTTCGGAGACCCAGTACTTC
14 | TRBJ2-7 | - | TRBV7-2 | few | CASSLERGWYEQYF | TGTGCCAGCAGCTTAGAACGGGGTTGGTACGAGCAGTACTTC
16 | TRBJ2-6 | - | TRBV7-2 | - | CASSSQGGSGANVLTF | TGTGCCAGCAGCTCCCAGGGGGGGAGCGGGGCCAACGTCCTGACTTTC
15 | TRBJ2-1 | TRBD2 | TRBV7-6 | - | CASSSTAGGSNEQFF | TGTGCCAGCAGCTCCACAGCGGGAGGTAGCAATGAGCAGTTCTTC
14 | TRBJ2-3 | TRBD2 | TRBV9 | few | CASSERAGLGTQYF | TGTGCCAGCAGCGAGAGGGCCGGACTAGGTACGCAGTATTTT
14 | TRBJ2-5 | - | TRBV30 | - | CAWRKLDSKETQYF | TGTGCCTGGAGGAAACTGGACAGCAAAGAGACCCAGTACTTC
16 | TRBJ2-7 | TRBD1 | TRBV25-1 | few | CASSEPSRTGDYEQYF | TGTGCCAGCAGTGAGCCTTCCAGGACAGGCGACTACGAGCAGTACTTC
16 | TRBJ1-6 | - | TRBV7-2 | - | CASSLYPTGYGSPLHF | TGTGCCAGCAGCTTATACCCGACCGGGTACGGATCACCCCTCCACTTT
11 | TRBJ2-1 | - | TRBV20-1 | - | CSARRPTEQFF | TGCAGTGCCCGGAGACCGACGGAGCAGTTCTTC
16 | TRBJ2-3 | TRBD2 | TRBV4-3 | - | CASSQGLGRTTDTQYF | TGCGCCAGCAGCCAGGGACTAGGACGAACGACAGATACGCAGTATTTT
14 | TRBJ2-5 | TRBD1 | TRBV7-7 | few | CASSAGTGAETQYF | TGTGCTAGCAGCGCCGGGACAGGTGCGGAGACCCAGTACTTC
17 | TRBJ1-5 | TRBD1 | TRBV15 | few | CATSRAEGRGLSQPQHF | TGTGCCACCAGCAGAGCGGAAGGCAGGGGGCTAAGTCAGCCCCAGCATTTT
13 | TRBJ2-3 | - | TRBV23-1 | - | CARYIGSTDTQYF | TGCGCCAGGTACATAGGGAGCACAGATACGCAGTATTTT